The 11 T cell receptor beta chains below come from one sample, sequenced in a study of cytomegalovirus exposure and HLA in healthy donors. The PCR contained 60 Vbeta and 13 Jbeta primers. The assay was immunoSEQ multiplex PCR, and TCRdb's table has in-frame clones only and misses some. Of roughly 100,000 clones in the sample, under 85% are singletons; the top ten hold roughly 1.3%. The sample was PBMCs. The receptors were sampled from a young man in good health and CMV-seronegative.

The gene calls are TRBV5-4 and TRBJ2-5; 8 nucleotides match TRBD1. CDR3 length: 16 residues. Germline CDR1 and CDR2: SGHNT and YYREEE (reference sequence). V shed 4 bases and J 2 bases; nucleotides not matched to a gene: 10. This CDR3 reads CASSNLDRGDQETQYF. The CDR3 bases are TGTGCCAGCAGCAACCTCGACAGGGGTGATCAAGAGACCCAGTACTTC.

V usage is TRBV10-3 and J usage is TRBJ2-1; tentatively, D is TRBD1 (5 bases). V lost 3 bases to trimming and J lost 8 bases, with 5 bases between them. Germline loops: CDR1 ENHRY, CDR2 SYGVKD. The CDR3 consists of 11 residues. CDR3 nucleotide sequence: TGTGCCATCAGTGACAGGGATGAGCAGTTCTTC. This gives the protein CAISDRDEQFF.

The chain couples TRBV6-6 to TRBJ1-3; 7 nucleotides align to TRBD1. Germline V gives CDR1 MNHNY, CDR2 SVGAGI (reference sequence). The CDR3 is 15 amino acids. After removal of 2 bases from V and 0 bases from J, the junction contained 1 base not matched to a gene. The CDR3 coding sequence is TGTGCCAGCAGTTACCGGGACAGCTCTGGAAACACCATATATTTT. Translating it yields CASSYRDSSGNTIYF.

This chain links TRBV4-3 with TRBJ2-1; D is unclear. This CDR3 region has 15 residues. Germline CDR1 and CDR2: LGHNA and YSLEER. V was clipped by 4 bases and J by 2 bases, with 12 bases between them. CDR3 sequence (DNA): TGCGCCAGCAGCCTTGAGCCCGTCGCCTACAATGAGCAGTTCTTC. It specifies CASSLEPVAYNEQFF.

This clone has only one observation. The chain has TRBV11-2 and TRBJ1-1; maybe TRBD1 (6 bases). Germline CDR1 and CDR2: SGHAT and FQNNGV. CDR3 length: 15 amino acids. V lost 6 bases and J 0 bases, leaving 14 bases between the germline ends. DNA of the CDR3: TGTGCCAGCAGTTCTAAGACAGGTCTGAACACTGAAGCTTTCTTT. This encodes CASSSKTGLNTEAFF.

The genes are TRBV5-1 and TRBJ1-1; D is uncertain. This CDR3 region has 15 residues. Per the germline V gene, CDR1 is SGHRS and CDR2 is YFSETQ. V was cut by 6 bases and J by 1 base, with 16 bases left in between. The CDR3 sequence is CASTDRGTKNTEAFF. The CDR3, as DNA: TGCGCCAGCACCGACCGGGGAACCAAGAACACTGAAGCTTTCTTT.

This chain connects TRBV13 to TRBJ2-7, with 9 positions matching TRBD1. The V segment lost 2 bases and the J segment 2 bases; nucleotides outside the gene matches: 4. The germline gives CDR1 PRHDT, CDR2 FYEKMQ (reference sequence). The CDR3 runs 15 residues. This CDR3 is CASSLPGQGPYEQYF. CDR3 nucleotide sequence: TGTGCCAGCAGCTTACCGGGACAGGGCCCCTACGAGCAGTACTTC.

This chain connects TRBV4-3 to TRBJ1-5, with D tentatively TRBD1 (6 bases). This CDR3 spans 15 amino acids. Germline CDR1 reads LGHNA; CDR2 reads YSLEER. The germline V and J ends were trimmed by 4 bases and 3 bases, with 13 bases remaining between them. The DNA of the CDR3 is TGCGCCAGCAGCCTTCACAGGGATGTCAATCAGCCCCAGCATTTT. It translates to CASSLHRDVNQPQHF.

The count of this clone is one. At one end the junction does not follow the germline gene, possibly because of a read error. The rearrangement uses TRBV5-4 and TRBJ2-7; 7 bases align to TRBD1. Germline V lookup: CDR1 SGHNT, CDR2 YYREEE (reference sequence). The CDR3 runs to 15 residues. CDR3 nucleotides: TGTGCCAGCAGCTTGGATGGGACAGAATCCTACGAGCAGCACTTC. This codes for CASSLDGTESYEQHF. Based on the CDR3 plus reference TRBV5-4 and TRBJ2-7, the full variable domain is ETGVTQSPTHLIKTRGQQVTLRCSSQSGHNTVSWYQQALGQGPQFIFQYYREEENGRGNFPPRFSGLQFPNYSSELNVNALELDDSALYLCASSLDGTESYEQHFGPGTRLTVT.

The chain combines TRBV6-6 with TRBJ1-3, with 8 bases identical to TRBD1. V was pared by 2 bases and J by 4 bases, with 7 bases of the junction left unmatched. The CDR3 contains 16 residues. Looked up from germline, CDR1 is MNHNY and CDR2 is SVGAGI (reference sequence). Here the CDR3 DNA reads TGTGCCAGCAGTTACACGGACAGGGATTGGGGAAACACCATATATTTT. Its protein product is CASSYTDRDWGNTIYF.

This chain uses TRBV27 with TRBJ1-2, with a tentative D call TRBD1 (6 bases). V dropped 1 base and J dropped 5 bases, with 20 bases sitting between them. CDR3 length equals 17 residues. Germline assignment: CDR1 MNHEY and CDR2 SMNVEV (reference sequence). The CDR3 region is CASSLFGQWQVFYGYTF. For the CDR3, the DNA is TGTGCCAGCAGTTTATTTGGACAGTGGCAAGTTTTTTATGGCTACACCTTC.